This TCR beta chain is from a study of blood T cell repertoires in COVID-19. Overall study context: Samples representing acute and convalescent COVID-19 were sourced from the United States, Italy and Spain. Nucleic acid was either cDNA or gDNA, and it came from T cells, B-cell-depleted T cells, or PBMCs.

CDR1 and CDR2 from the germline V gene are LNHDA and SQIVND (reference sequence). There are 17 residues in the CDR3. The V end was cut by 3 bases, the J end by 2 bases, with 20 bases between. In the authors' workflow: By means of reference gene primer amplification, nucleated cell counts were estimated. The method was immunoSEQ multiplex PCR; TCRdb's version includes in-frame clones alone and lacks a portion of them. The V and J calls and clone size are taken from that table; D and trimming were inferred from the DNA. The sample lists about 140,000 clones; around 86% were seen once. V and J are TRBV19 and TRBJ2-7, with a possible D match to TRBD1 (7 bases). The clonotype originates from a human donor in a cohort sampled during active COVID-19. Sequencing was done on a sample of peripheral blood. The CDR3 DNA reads TGTGCCAGTAGTATCGGGAGTGGAAAGGGGGCAGCCTACGAGCAGTACTTC. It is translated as CASSIGSGKGAAYEQYF.